Sequencing of this T cell receptor (beta chain) was carried out in a study of T-cell reconstitution after alpha-beta-depleted transplantation in children. The study's findings and limits: Expanded graft clones numbering several hundred reportedly gave rise to alpha-beta T cells about two months after transplant. Day-60 TCRbeta diversity that was high in some patients was derived from surviving recipient T cells and thymic progenitors. From newly produced T cells came most of the T-cell counts and diversity one year after transplant.

On this clonotype itself: Its antigen is as yet unknown.

Trimming removed 2 bases from V and 2 bases from J; junction bases left unmatched: 5. Germline values: CDR1 LNHNV, CDR2 YYDKDF (reference sequence). The CDR3 is 15 amino acids. TCRbeta library construction was performed incorporating unique molecular identifiers. TCRdb re-called the PCR reads through MiXCR, storing one row per CDR3 protein. Of 700,000 or so distinct CDR3 sequences detected, over 10% appear once; the ten largest clones hold 0.65% to 0.9%. The source of this sequence is a girl aged 2-15 years with congenital amegakaryocytic thrombocytopenia, due to receive a stem cell transplant. Sequencing was performed on PBMCs, taken before TCRalphabeta/CD19-depleted stem cell transplant. The chain has TRBV15 and TRBJ1-1; TRBD1 aligns across 7 bases. DNA for the CDR3: TGTGCCACCAGCAGATTAGGGGGCGGAAACACTGAAGCTTTCTTT. Its translation is CATSRLGGGNTEAFF.